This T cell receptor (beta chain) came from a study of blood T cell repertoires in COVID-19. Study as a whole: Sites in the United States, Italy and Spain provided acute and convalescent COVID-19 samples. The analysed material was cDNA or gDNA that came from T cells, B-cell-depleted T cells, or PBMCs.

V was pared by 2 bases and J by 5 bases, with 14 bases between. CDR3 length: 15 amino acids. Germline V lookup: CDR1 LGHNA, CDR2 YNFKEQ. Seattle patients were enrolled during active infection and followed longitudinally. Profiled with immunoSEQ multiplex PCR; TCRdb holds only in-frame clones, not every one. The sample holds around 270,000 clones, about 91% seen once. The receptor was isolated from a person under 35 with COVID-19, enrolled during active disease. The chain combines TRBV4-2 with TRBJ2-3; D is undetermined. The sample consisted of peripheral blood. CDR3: CASSQRLDSGDTQYF. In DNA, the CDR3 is TGTGCCAGCAGCCAACGACTTGACTCGGGAGATACGCAGTATTTT.